Each of the 5 T cell receptor beta chains below was sequenced from the same sample in a study of blood T cells in healthy people across ages. Then a second PCR, running roughly 7 to 11 cycles, was carried out with a sample-barcoded 5' primer and a J-beta primer mix. MiXCR, run by TCRdb on the 5' RACE reads, gives a single entry per CDR3 protein. The table includes some 640,000 distinct CDR3 sequences, about 30% detected once. Sequenced: blood. The receptors shown here come from a woman of 80 years or more in good health.

The rearrangement links TRBV29-1 to TRBJ2-3; D might be TRBD2 (5 bases). The CDR3 is 14 amino acids. Per germline, CDR1 SQVTM and CDR2 ANQGSEA. V was pared by 2 bases and J by 6 bases, with 15 bases between. The CDR3 nucleotides are TGCAGCGTTGAATTTGGGGAGAGGCCCGATACGCAGTATTTT. This gives the protein CSVEFGERPDTQYF.

The rearrangement joins TRBV6-1 to TRBJ1-4; a possible D gene is TRBD1 (6 bases). The CDR3 extends over 15 amino acids. Trimming took 4 bases from V and 6 from J, leaving 15 bases between them. CDR1 and CDR2 (germline): MNHNS, SASEGT. CDR3 residues: CASSVGGAWDEKLFF. The CDR3 region has the DNA TGTGCCAGCAGTGTCGGGGGGGCGTGGGATGAAAAACTGTTTTTT.

J is TRBJ1-3 and V is TRBV5-1, with D perhaps TRBD1 (5 bases). The CDR3 covers 16 residues. CDR1 is SGHRS, CDR2 YFSETQ, per germline. With 4 bases removed from V and 0 bases from J, the gap between germline ends came to 14 bases. The CDR3 sequence is CASSTGTFFSGNTIYF. The CDR3 nucleotides are TGCGCCAGCAGCACTGGGACCTTTTTCTCTGGAAACACCATATATTTT. Full variable domain (missing parts from reference TRBV5-1 and TRBJ1-3): KAGVTQTPRYLIKTRGQQVTLSCSPISGHRSVSWYQQTPGQGLQFLFEYFSETQRNKGNFPGRFSGRQFSNSRSEMNVSTLELGDSALYLCASSTGTFFSGNTIYFGEGSWLTVV.

This clonotype was counted between two and nine times. This may arise from a read error, as a much more abundant clone is one base away. V usage is TRBV7-2 and J usage is TRBJ2-1; D unresolved. The last part of the DNA fits TRBJ2-7 better; the J call may be wrong. This CDR3 spans 15 amino acids. Germline V gene data show CDR1 as SGHTA and CDR2 as FQGNSA. CDR3 nucleotides: TGTGCCAGCAGCAACAGAGCCGGGTCCTACAATGAGCAGTACTTC. Its protein is CASSNRAGSYNEQYF.

The chain joins TRBV12-3 or TRBV12-4 to TRBJ2-7; a weak D match, TRBD2 (6 bases). V gave up 5 bases and J gave up 3 bases, with 20 bases separating them. This CDR3 is 16 amino acids long. CDR3 nucleotide sequence: TGTGCCAGCAGTCTTACCGGGAGCCTGAGGGGCTACGAGCAGTACTTC. It is translated as CASSLTGSLRGYEQYF.